These 19 T cell receptor beta chains share one sample of origin, sequenced in a study of T cells in Graves' hyperthyroidism and ophthalmopathy. Authors of the study amplified TCR beta CDR3 regions from RNA transcripts. Primed by the HTBI set, a first-round RT-PCR was run on the TCR CDR3. From the multiplex PCR reads, TCRdb called clonotypes with MiXCR, one entry per CDR3 protein. The sample records roughly 360,000 distinct CDR3 sequences, around an eighth being singletons. Sequenced input: blood. The receptors were gathered from a man between 25 and 39 years old with Graves' hyperthyroidism that later progressed to Graves' ophthalmopathy.

This chain joins TRBV20-1 and TRBJ1-5, with 9 nucleotides matching TRBD1. The CDR3 consists of 16 residues. Germline values: CDR1 DFQATT, CDR2 SNEGSKA (reference sequence). Trimming removed 0 bases from V and 6 bases from J; junction bases left unmatched: 9. In DNA, the CDR3 is TGCAGTGCTAGAGATCCGGGACAGGGAAAGTTTCAGCCCCAGCATTTT. Translation: CSARDPGQGKFQPQHF.

This clonotype showed up many times. The V call is TRBV3-1, the J call TRBJ1-1; tentative D call: TRBD1 (5 bases). Deletions cut 1 base from V and 11 bases from J, with 14 bases between. The germline CDR1 and CDR2 sequences are LGHDT and YNNKEL (reference sequence). This CDR3 region has 13 residues. The CDR3 protein is CASSQAGTLGAFF. The CDR3, as DNA: TGTGCCAGCAGCCAAGCTGGGACCCTTGGCGCTTTCTTT.

This clonotype was observed a few times. The rearrangement links TRBV5-1 to TRBJ2-1, with 10 bases matching TRBD2. The V and J ends lost 2 bases and 7 bases, in that order; junction bases with no gene match: 6. Germline CDR1 is SGHRS and CDR2 is YFSETQ. The CDR3 sequence is 15 residues long. CDR3 sequence (DNA): TGCGCCAGCAGCTTACTAGCGGGGTCGGGGAATGAGCAGTTCTTC. It is translated as CASSLLAGSGNEQFF. Based on the CDR3 plus reference TRBV5-1 and TRBJ2-1, the full variable domain is KAGVTQTPRYLIKTRGQQVTLSCSPISGHRSVSWYQQTPGQGLQFLFEYFSETQRNKGNFPGRFSGRQFSNSRSEMNVSTLELGDSALYLCASSLLAGSGNEQFFGPGTRLTVL.

This clonotype has a count of ten or more. The chain has TRBV12-3 or TRBV12-4 and TRBJ1-6; 11 bases match TRBD1. CDR3 length: 16 amino acids. The V and J ends lost 7 bases and 4 bases, in that order; junction bases with no gene match: 6. In DNA form, the CDR3 reads TGTGCCAGCATTCGGGGACAGGGGGGATATAATTCACCCCTCCACTTT. Residues: CASIRGQGGYNSPLHF.

This chain uses TRBV18 with TRBJ1-3; no reliable D call. Trimming left V 4 bases short and J 4 bases short, with 11 bases between. CDR3 size: 14 residues. Germline V CDR1 and CDR2: KGHSH, LQKENI. This CDR3 reads CASSRDTSGNTIYF. The CDR3 DNA reads as TGTGCCAGCTCACGCGACACCTCCGGAAACACCATATATTTT. The complete variable domain, with remaining parts taken from reference TRBV18 and TRBJ1-3, reads NAGVMQNPRHLVRRRGQEARLRCSPMKGHSHVYWYRQLPEEGLKFMVYLQKENIIDESGMPKERFSAEFPKEGPSILRIQQVVRGDSAAYFCASSRDTSGNTIYFGEGSWLTVV.

This clonotype was recorded a few times. The chain recombines TRBV9 with TRBJ1-2; D ambiguous. The CDR3 length is 14 residues. The germline V and J ends were trimmed by 0 bases and 8 bases, with 14 bases remaining between them. Germline loops: CDR1 SGDLS, CDR2 YYNGEE. CDR3 DNA: TGTGCCAGCAGCGTAGATCCGGTTCGAGGAGGCTACACCTTC. It is translated as CASSVDPVRGGYTF.

Ten or more counts support this clonotype. The chain employs TRBV3-1 and TRBJ2-5; D might be TRBD2 (6 bases). In germline, CDR1 is LGHDT, CDR2 YNNKEL (reference sequence). V was cut by 2 bases and J by 0 bases, with 7 bases left in between. The CDR3 runs 14 residues. CDR3 bases: TGTGCCAGCAGCCAACGGGACTACCAAGAGACCCAGTACTTC. Translation gives CASSQRDYQETQYF.

The genes are TRBV27 and TRBJ2-1, with 8 bases lining up with TRBD2. The CDR3 totals 16 residues. Unmatched junction bases numbered 2, after V lost 0 bases and J lost 1 base. Germline values: CDR1 MNHEY, CDR2 SMNVEV (reference sequence). The CDR3 region has the DNA TGTGCCAGCAGTTTATCAGCGGGGGCGTCCTACAATGAGCAGTTCTTC. It encodes CASSLSAGASYNEQFF.

This clonotype has ten or more counts. The chain has TRBV3-1 and TRBJ2-3, with D possibly TRBD1 on 6 matching bases. Germline-derived CDR1 and CDR2 are LGHDT and YNNKEL (reference sequence). The germline V and J ends were trimmed by 6 bases and 5 bases, with 15 bases remaining between them. This CDR3 contains 14 residues. The CDR3, as DNA: TGTGCCAGCAGTCCACAGGGTGGGGAAGATACGCAGTATTTT. Protein sequence: CASSPQGGEDTQYF.

This clonotype was seen ten or more times. The rearrangement uses TRBV5-1 and TRBJ2-7, with D unclear. The V and J ends lost 5 bases and 0 bases respectively, with 9 bases between them. The CDR3 has 13 amino acids. Germline-derived CDR1 and CDR2 are SGHRS and YFSETQ. This CDR3 is CASRRTDSYEQYF. CDR3 coding DNA: TGCGCCAGCAGGAGGACGGACTCCTACGAGCAGTACTTC.

This clonotype was seen repeatedly, ten times or more. The V and J genes are TRBV28 and TRBJ1-1, with a possible D match to TRBD1 (5 bases). Between the trimmed V and J ends, which lost 5 bases and 4 bases, there was a span of 17 bases. CDR3 length equals 15 residues. Germline lookup yields CDR1 MDHEN and CDR2 SYDVKM. The chain's CDR3 is CASSRYGEGRTEAFF. CDR3 sequence (DNA): TGTGCCAGCAGTCGATACGGAGAGGGGCGCACTGAAGCTTTCTTT. The full variable domain, completed using reference TRBV28 and TRBJ1-1, is DVKVTQSSRYLVKRTGEKVFLECVQDMDHENMFWYRQDPGLGLRLIYFSYDVKMKEKGDIPEGYSVSREKKERFSLILESASTNQTSMYLCASSRYGEGRTEAFFGQGTRLTVV.

This clonotype was seen ten or more times. The V call is TRBV11-3, the J call TRBJ2-7; D is uncertain. The germline V gene encodes CDR1 SGHNT and CDR2 YENEEA. V lost 2 bases and J 0 bases, leaving 11 bases between the germline ends. CDR3 length equals 15 residues. CDR3: CASSLRPSSSYEQYF. For the CDR3, the DNA is TGTGCCAGCAGCTTAAGACCCTCGAGCTCCTACGAGCAGTACTTC.

The table lists this clonotype with a few counts. J is TRBJ2-7 and V is TRBV27, with D hard to call. The CDR3 has 13 residues. Trimming pared 3 bases from V and 3 bases from J, leaving 9 bases between. Germline CDR1 is MNHEY and CDR2 is SMNVEV (reference sequence). DNA of the CDR3: TGTGCCAGCAGTTTCGTCGGTGACTACGAGCAGTACTTC. Its protein is CASSFVGDYEQYF.

This clonotype has more than one count but fewer than ten. The chain uses TRBV7-6 and TRBJ2-7, with 9 bases fitting TRBD2. Trimming removed 5 bases from V and 5 bases from J; junction bases left unmatched: 4. Per the germline V gene, CDR1 is SGHVS and CDR2 is FNYEAQ. This CDR3 is built from 13 residues. The CDR3 loop is CASSPGLADEQYF. CDR3 nucleotide sequence: TGTGCCAGCAGCCCGGGACTAGCTGACGAGCAGTACTTC.

For this clonotype: A much larger clonotype is one base distant, so this may be a read error. The rearrangement joins TRBV20-1 to TRBJ2-3; the match to TRBD1 covers 7 bases. The CDR3 length is 15 residues. Germline values: CDR1 DFQATT, CDR2 SNEGSKA (reference sequence). The CDR3 region is CRSINFGTATDTQYF. In DNA form, the CDR3 reads TGCAGGTCCATTAACTTTGGGACAGCCACAGATACGCAGTATTTT.

The sample holds many counts of this clonotype. The V and J genes are TRBV28 and TRBJ2-6; TRBD1 matches at 8 bases. The V gene end was trimmed by 4 bases and the J gene end by 0 bases; junction bases not matched to a gene: 8. Germline-derived CDR1 and CDR2 are MDHEN and SYDVKM. The CDR3 contains 18 residues. This CDR3 is CASSSRQGIGSGANVLTF. The CDR3 DNA is TGTGCCAGCAGTTCCAGACAGGGGATAGGCTCTGGGGCCAACGTCCTGACTTTC.

This clonotype occurred many times. This chain links TRBV20-1 with TRBJ2-7; perhaps TRBD1 as D (6 bases). This CDR3 comprises 14 residues. V lost 6 bases and J lost 2, with 17 bases in between. CDR1 is DFQATT and CDR2 is SNEGSKA in the germline V gene (reference sequence). The CDR3 region is CSALTGSLTYEQYF. CDR3 coding DNA: TGCAGTGCACTCACAGGGAGTCTGACCTACGAGCAGTACTTC.

This clonotype was observed at least ten times. The gene calls are TRBV2 and TRBJ2-3; D perhaps matches TRBD2 (6 bases). The CDR3 runs to 12 residues. The germline V and J ends were trimmed by 8 bases and 2 bases, with 8 bases remaining between them. Germline CDR1 SNHLY, CDR2 FYNNEI. The CDR3 region is CASGDFTDTQYF. The CDR3 DNA follows: TGTGCCAGCGGGGACTTCACAGATACGCAGTATTTT. Variable domain in full (rest from reference TRBV2 and TRBJ2-3): EPEVTQTPSHQVTQMGQEVILRCVPISNHLYFYWYRQILGQKVEFLVSFYNNEISEKSEIFDDQFSVERPDGSNFTLKIRSTKLEDSAMYFCASGDFTDTQYFGPGTRLTVL.

This clonotype was seen ten or more times. The chain has TRBV20-1 and TRBJ1-4, with a weak D call TRBD1 (5 bases). Trimming removed 7 bases at V and 1 base at J, with 7 bases between. This CDR3 is built from 12 residues. Germline CDR1 and CDR2: DFQATT and SNEGSKA (reference sequence). The CDR3 loop reads CSVGETNEKLFF. As DNA, the CDR3 is TGCAGTGTGGGGGAAACTAATGAAAAACTGTTTTTT.